Following are 23 T cell receptor beta chains from one sample sequenced in a study of T-cell reconstitution after alpha-beta-depleted transplantation in children. Molecular barcoding with unique molecular identifiers was used for the TCRbeta library. TCRdb re-derived calls from the PCR reads in MiXCR, one entry per CDR3 protein. This sample carries approximately 44,000 distinct CDR3 sequences, 5.5% to 7.5% of them seen once, and the ten largest clones take around 31%. This specimen consisted of PBMCs, mostly from graft donor cells, obtained 60 days after TCRalphabeta/CD19-depleted stem cell transplant. The receptor source for this set is a female patient aged 2-9 years who had a stem cell transplant for aplastic anemia, so the T cells may come from the graft donor.

The sample holds many counts of this clonotype. This chain uses TRBV15 with TRBJ2-3, with a possible D match to TRBD1 (6 bases). V shed 2 bases and J shed 0 bases, with 9 bases lying between them. Looked up from germline, CDR1 is LNHNV and CDR2 is YYDKDF (reference sequence). The CDR3 extends over 15 amino acids. The chain's CDR3 is CATSRRDTSTDTQYF. In DNA form, the CDR3 reads TGTGCCACCAGCAGAAGGGACACCAGCACAGATACGCAGTATTTT.

On this clonotype itself: This may come from a read error, since a much larger clone is one base off. V usage is TRBV6-2 or TRBV6-3 and J usage is TRBJ2-1, with D perhaps TRBD2 (7 bases). The CDR3 spans 17 residues. Germline CDR1 and CDR2: MNHEY and SVGEGT. The CDR3 reads CASSWGLRGGPYNERFF. The CDR3 DNA reads TGTGCCAGCAGTTGGGGCCTTAGGGGGGGCCCCTACAATGAGCGGTTCTTC.

The CDR3 spells CASSKTSGGVIEQFF. As DNA, the CDR3 is TGTGCCAGCAGTAAGACTAGCGGGGGGGTCATTGAGCAGTTCTTC. V and J are TRBV12-3 or TRBV12-4 and TRBJ2-1, with 14 bases identical to TRBD2. The CDR3 has 15 residues. The J segment lost 9 bases and the V segment lost 5 bases, leaving 6 bases of the junction unmatched.

The gene calls are TRBV19 and TRBJ2-3, with D maybe TRBD2 (5 bases). Trimming removed 8 bases from V and 2 bases from J, with 8 bases in between. Germline V gives CDR1 LNHDA, CDR2 SQIVND (reference sequence). This CDR3 has 12 residues. The CDR3, as DNA: TGTGCCAGTTTGGGAGCCACAGATACGCAGTATTTT. Protein product: CASLGATDTQYF.

In its sample, this clonotype was seen a few times. DNA for the CDR3: TGTGCCAGCAGCCCCCGCCTAGCGGGGGGGCGAACAGATACGCAGTATTTT. Amino acid sequence: CASSPRLAGGRTDTQYF. The chain links TRBV7-2 to TRBJ2-3, with 12 bases identical to TRBD2. Germline V gene data show CDR1 as SGHTA and CDR2 as FQGNSA. The junction had 9 bases not matched to a gene; V was cut back by 5 bases and J by 3 bases. This CDR3 comprises 17 residues.

The table lists this clonotype with many counts. The gene calls are TRBV12-3 or TRBV12-4 and TRBJ2-5, with no clear D. The CDR3 runs to 15 residues. V was trimmed by 3 bases and J by 2 bases, leaving 13 bases between them. The CDR3 coding sequence is TGTGCCAGCAGTTTTCTAAACTGGGAACAAGAGACCCAGTACTTC. Translation: CASSFLNWEQETQYF.

At least ten counts were recorded for this clonotype. The chain uses TRBV25-1 and TRBJ2-3, with TRBD2 matching 13 bases. This CDR3 is built from 15 residues. The V gene end was trimmed by 7 bases and the J gene end by 4 bases; junction bases not matched to a gene: 5. Germline values: CDR1 MGHDK, CDR2 SYGVNS. This chain's CDR3 is CASNGLAGDPDTQYF. The CDR3 DNA is TGTGCCAGCAACGGACTAGCGGGAGACCCAGATACGCAGTATTTT.

Ten or more counts support this clonotype. This rearrangement joins TRBV18 to TRBJ2-2; 10 bases match TRBD1. Unmatched junction bases numbered 2, after V lost 1 base and J lost 3 bases. The germline V gene encodes CDR1 KGHSH and CDR2 LQKENI. The CDR3 sequence is 16 residues long. The CDR3 region has the DNA TGTGCCAGCTCACCACGACAGGGGGCCCACACCGGGGAGCTGTTTTTT. Translating gives CASSPRQGAHTGELFF.

This clonotype was detected a few times. The rearrangement uses TRBV9 and TRBJ2-1; 8 bases are a match to TRBD2. CDR3 length: 16 amino acids. Germline assignment: CDR1 SGDLS and CDR2 YYNGEE. J was trimmed by 0 bases and V by 4 bases; bases with no gene match: 6. The CDR3 bases are TGTGCCAGCAGCCCGCGACTAGCGAGCTCCTACAATGAGCAGTTCTTC. As protein: CASSPRLASSYNEQFF.

This clonotype was picked up a small number of times. V is TRBV6-6 and J is TRBJ2-7; 10 positions agree with TRBD1. The CDR3 spans 13 residues. The V gene end was trimmed by 6 bases and the J gene end by 4 bases; junction bases not matched to a gene: 3. Germline lookup yields CDR1 MNHNY and CDR2 SVGAGI (reference sequence). CDR3 nucleotides: TGTGCCAGCAGATTGGGACAGGGGTACGAGCAGTACTTC. Its translation: CASRLGQGYEQYF.

The table lists this clonotype with many counts. This chain uses TRBV19 with TRBJ1-5; the D is unclear. The CDR3 has 16 residues. Trimming removed 6 bases from V and 2 bases from J, with 17 bases in between. Germline-derived CDR1 and CDR2 are LNHDA and SQIVND (reference sequence). This CDR3 is CASRPLTRGGNQPQHF. For the CDR3, the DNA is TGTGCCAGTAGACCCCTAACCAGAGGCGGCAATCAGCCCCAGCATTTT.

This clonotype was seen many times. This chain joins TRBV5-1 and TRBJ1-1, with D tentatively TRBD1 (5 bases). The CDR3 has 14 residues. The V gene's germline CDR1 is SGHRS and CDR2 YFSETQ. V was pared by 4 bases and J by 1 base, with 11 bases between. The CDR3 protein is CASSPGRTNTEAFF. The CDR3 DNA follows: TGCGCCAGCAGCCCGGGACGGACGAACACTGAAGCTTTCTTT.

This clonotype came up many times. The genes are TRBV6-6 and TRBJ1-1; a weak D match, TRBD1 (5 bases). The germline CDR1 and CDR2 sequences are MNHNY and SVGAGI (reference sequence). The CDR3 contains 14 residues. V was pared by 6 bases and J by 5 bases, with 16 bases between. The CDR3 reads CASRRTRERTEAFF. As DNA, the CDR3 is TGTGCCAGCAGACGGACACGGGAAAGAACTGAAGCTTTCTTT.

This clonotype was picked up many times. This chain uses TRBV20-1 with TRBJ2-2, with 10 nucleotides matching TRBD2. CDR1 DFQATT and CDR2 SNEGSKA come from the germline V gene (reference sequence). V lost 4 bases, J lost 3 bases, and 5 bases stayed unmatched. The CDR3 spans 15 residues. This chain's CDR3 is CSAISGGVDTGELFF. The CDR3 nucleotides are TGCAGTGCTATCAGCGGGGGGGTTGACACCGGGGAGCTGTTTTTT.

This clonotype occurred many times. The chain combines TRBV6-2 or TRBV6-3 with TRBJ1-5; the D gene is possibly TRBD1 (5 bases). The CDR3 has 14 residues. From germline, CDR1 is MNHEY and CDR2 SVGEGT. The V end lost 6 bases, the J end lost 1 base, and 10 bases lay between the germline ends. The CDR3 DNA reads as TGTGCCAGCAGGTTCCGGGACAGCAATCAGCCCCAGCATTTT. It codes for CASRFRDSNQPQHF.

This clonotype was detected many times. The genes are TRBV10-2 and TRBJ2-1; 9 bases are shared with TRBD2. The J segment lost 6 bases and the V segment lost 7 bases, leaving 7 bases of the junction unmatched. This CDR3 is built from 14 residues. CDR1 and CDR2 from the germline V gene are WSHSY and SAAADI. The CDR3 region is CASNRLAESNEQFF. The CDR3 DNA reads as TGCGCCAGCAATCGACTAGCGGAGAGCAATGAGCAGTTCTTC.

The chain uses TRBV7-9 and TRBJ2-5, with TRBD2 matching 15 bases. Germline CDR1 SEHNR, CDR2 FQNEAQ (reference sequence). J was trimmed by 6 bases and V by 5 bases; bases with no gene match: 7. The CDR3 totals 16 residues. CDR3 protein: CASSPGLAGGPQTQYF. The CDR3 DNA reads as TGTGCCAGCAGCCCCGGACTAGCGGGGGGGCCGCAGACCCAGTACTTC.

This clonotype showed up many times. This CDR3 reads CASSQVPLREQYF. The CDR3 region has the DNA TGTGCCAGCAGCCAGGTGCCTCTAAGGGAGCAGTACTTC. The V and J genes are TRBV3-1 and TRBJ2-7; D unclear. V shed 3 bases and J shed 7 bases, with 13 bases lying between them. The germline CDR1 and CDR2 sequences are LGHDT and YNNKEL (reference sequence). CDR3 length: 13 amino acids.

In this sample, this clonotype turned up many times. This rearrangement joins TRBV24-1 to TRBJ2-7; D is possibly TRBD1 or TRBD2 (6 bases each). There are 15 residues in the CDR3. Germline values: CDR1 KGHDR, CDR2 SFDVKD. V was pared by 1 base and J by 1 base, with 10 bases between. CDR3 sequence: CATSDFRGGSYEQYV. CDR3 in DNA: TGTGCCACCAGTGATTTCCGAGGGGGGTCCTACGAGCAGTACGTC.

The sample holds many counts of this clonotype. V and J are TRBV7-9 and TRBJ2-7, with D maybe TRBD2 (5 bases). The CDR3 covers 15 residues. CDR1 is SEHNR and CDR2 is FQNEAQ in the germline V gene (reference sequence). Trimming took off 5 bases at V and 0 bases at J, with 14 bases between the two ends. CDR3 sequence reads: CASSPRGRRSYEQYV. CDR3 nucleotide sequence: TGTGCCAGCAGCCCGAGAGGGAGACGCTCCTACGAGCAGTACGTC.

This clonotype was picked up many times. This chain connects TRBV24-1 to TRBJ1-5; D possibly corresponds to TRBD1 (6 bases). Trimming left V 4 bases short and J 1 base short, with 13 bases between. Germline-derived CDR1 and CDR2 are KGHDR and SFDVKD. The length of the CDR3 is 16 residues. The CDR3 DNA reads as TGTGCCACCAGTGAATCACAGGGAAACAGCAATCAGCCCCAGCATTTT. It yields the protein CATSESQGNSNQPQHF.

This clonotype showed up many times. The CDR3, as DNA: TGTGCCAGCAGTTTAAAAGTTGGGACAGGGGGCGCCTCCTACGAGCAGTACTTC. It is translated as CASSLKVGTGGASYEQYF. The V and J genes are TRBV12-3 or TRBV12-4 and TRBJ2-7; 12 bases are shared with TRBD1. The length of the CDR3 is 18 residues. V shed 2 bases and J 0 bases; nucleotides not matched to a gene: 8.

The table lists this clonotype with many counts. The chain uses TRBV21-1 and TRBJ2-4; no DNA check was done on the table's D call, TRBD2. TRBV21-1 is tagged as a pseudogene. The CDR3 is 16 amino acids. As DNA, the CDR3 is TGTGCCAGCAGCAAGACTAGCGGGAGGGCCAAAAACATTCAGTACTTC. This encodes CASSKTSGRAKNIQYF.